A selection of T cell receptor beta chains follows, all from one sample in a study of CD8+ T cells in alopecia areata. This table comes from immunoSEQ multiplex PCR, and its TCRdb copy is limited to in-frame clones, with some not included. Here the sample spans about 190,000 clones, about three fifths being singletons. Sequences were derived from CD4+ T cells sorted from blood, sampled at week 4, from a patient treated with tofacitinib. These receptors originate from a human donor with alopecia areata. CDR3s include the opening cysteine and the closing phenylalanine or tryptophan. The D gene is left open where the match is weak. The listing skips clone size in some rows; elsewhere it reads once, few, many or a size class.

CDR3nt: TGTGCCAGCAGTTTGACTAGCGGGGGCTCCAATGAGCAGTTCTTC; CDR3aa: CASSLTSGGSNEQFF; abundance: -; v_gene: TRBV6-1; d_gene: TRBD2; j_gene: TRBJ2-1; len: 15
CDR3nt: TGTGCCAGCACTACTTCGGACAGGGACCCGAACTATGGCTACACCTTC; CDR3aa: CASTTSDRDPNYGYTF; abundance: -; v_gene: TRBV2; d_gene: TRBD1; j_gene: TRBJ1-2; len: 16
CDR3nt: TGTGCCAGCAGCTTATTGTCGGGTCAGCCCCAGCATTTT; CDR3aa: CASSLLSGQPQHF; abundance: -; v_gene: TRBV7-2; d_gene: -; j_gene: TRBJ1-5; len: 13
CDR3nt: TGTGCCAGCAGGGCAGGGGAAGCAAACACCATATATTTT; CDR3aa: CASRAGEANTIYF; abundance: -; v_gene: TRBV2; d_gene: -; j_gene: TRBJ1-3; len: 13
CDR3nt: TGCAGCGTTGACTCCCGGGACAGGGGGTCCTACAATGAGCAGTTCTTC; CDR3aa: CSVDSRDRGSYNEQFF; abundance: -; v_gene: TRBV29-1; d_gene: TRBD1; j_gene: TRBJ2-1; len: 16
CDR3nt: TGCAGCGCTTTACAGGGGGCTGCTTTCTTT; CDR3aa: CSALQGAAFF; abundance: -; v_gene: TRBV29-1; d_gene: TRBD1; j_gene: TRBJ1-1; len: 10
CDR3nt: TGCGCCAGCAGCCAACGAGGACAGGGCGGGGAGACCCAGTACTTC; CDR3aa: CASSQRGQGGETQYF; abundance: -; v_gene: TRBV4-1; d_gene: TRBD1; j_gene: TRBJ2-5; len: 15
CDR3nt: TGTGCCAGCAGTGGGGACCGAAAAAGAGCTTTCTTT; CDR3aa: CASSGDRKRAFF; abundance: -; v_gene: TRBV2; d_gene: -; j_gene: TRBJ1-1; len: 12
CDR3nt: TGCAGCGTTTCTCCGGGACAGCCAATCTATGGCTACACCTTC; CDR3aa: CSVSPGQPIYGYTF; abundance: -; v_gene: TRBV29-1; d_gene: TRBD1; j_gene: TRBJ1-2; len: 14
CDR3nt: TGCAGCGTTGAATGGGAAGAGACCCAGTACTTC; CDR3aa: CSVEWEETQYF; abundance: -; v_gene: TRBV29-1; d_gene: -; j_gene: TRBJ2-5; len: 11
CDR3nt: TGCGCCAGCAGCTTGACCGGGACAGGGGTGTCCTACGAGCAGTACTTC; CDR3aa: CASSLTGTGVSYEQYF; abundance: -; v_gene: TRBV5-1; d_gene: TRBD1; j_gene: TRBJ2-7; len: 16
CDR3nt: TGCGCCAGCAGCCTGACATGGACAGGGGGCACGGAGACCCAGTACTTC; CDR3aa: CASSLTWTGGTETQYF; abundance: -; v_gene: TRBV5-1; d_gene: TRBD1; j_gene: TRBJ2-5; len: 16
CDR3nt: TGTGCCAGCAGTTACTCGAAGGTCGGGAGTGGCTACGAGCAGTACTTC; CDR3aa: CASSYSKVGSGYEQYF; abundance: -; v_gene: TRBV6-5; d_gene: -; j_gene: TRBJ2-7; len: 16
CDR3nt: TGTGCCAGCAGCCAAGTGATCGAGGGGGAGCTGTTTTTT; CDR3aa: CASSQVIEGELFF; abundance: -; v_gene: TRBV14; d_gene: -; j_gene: TRBJ2-2; len: 13
CDR3nt: TGTGCCAGGACAGGGGGCACAGATACGCAGTATTTT; CDR3aa: CARTGGTDTQYF; abundance: -; v_gene: TRBV2; d_gene: TRBD1; j_gene: TRBJ2-3; len: 12
CDR3nt: TGTGCCAGCCCCGGGCGAGGTGAAAAACTGTTTTTT; CDR3aa: CASPGRGEKLFF; abundance: -; v_gene: TRBV27; d_gene: -; j_gene: TRBJ1-4; len: 12
CDR3nt: TGTGCCATCGGATCTGGGGATGGATACGAGCAGTACTTC; CDR3aa: CAIGSGDGYEQYF; abundance: few; v_gene: TRBV10-3; d_gene: -; j_gene: TRBJ2-7; len: 13
CDR3nt: TGTGCCAGCAGCTCAGGACTAGCGTCCCGTGCTAGCACAGATACGCAGTATTTT; CDR3aa: CASSSGLASRASTDTQYF; abundance: -; v_gene: TRBV7-2; d_gene: TRBD2; j_gene: TRBJ2-3; len: 18